The sequence of this TCR beta chain was determined in a study of shared clonotypes between healthy human individuals. Selected positively for CCR7 and CD45RO-negative, naive CD8 cells excluded terminally differentiated effector memory CD45RA+ cells. Notes on the study in general: Estimated clonotype richness was generally higher in naive than memory subsets. A limitation of the genetic and exposure-history diversity represented arose from few donors. Generation probabilities were higher for clonotypes shared across all four sorted-subset donors than for unshared ones.

Trimming cost V 5 bases and J 4 bases; bases outside gene matches: 8. The CDR3 covers 14 residues. Germline lookup yields CDR1 SEHNR and CDR2 FQNEAQ (reference sequence). In the case of this clone: The antigen is not known.

Repertoires were generated with immunoSEQ multiplex PCR, while TCRdb's copy carries only in-frame clones and drops some. The data show under 700,000 clones, with 85% to 95% seen just once and 0.095% to 0.14% held by the top ten. The genes are TRBV7-9 and TRBJ2-7; 7 nucleotides line up with TRBD1. This clonotype was obtained from a woman under 40 in good health. The sample was naive CD8+ T cells sorted from blood. CDR3 residues: CASSPGTEQYEQYF. In nucleotides, the CDR3 is TGTGCCAGCAGCCCCGGGACAGAGCAATACGAGCAGTACTTC.